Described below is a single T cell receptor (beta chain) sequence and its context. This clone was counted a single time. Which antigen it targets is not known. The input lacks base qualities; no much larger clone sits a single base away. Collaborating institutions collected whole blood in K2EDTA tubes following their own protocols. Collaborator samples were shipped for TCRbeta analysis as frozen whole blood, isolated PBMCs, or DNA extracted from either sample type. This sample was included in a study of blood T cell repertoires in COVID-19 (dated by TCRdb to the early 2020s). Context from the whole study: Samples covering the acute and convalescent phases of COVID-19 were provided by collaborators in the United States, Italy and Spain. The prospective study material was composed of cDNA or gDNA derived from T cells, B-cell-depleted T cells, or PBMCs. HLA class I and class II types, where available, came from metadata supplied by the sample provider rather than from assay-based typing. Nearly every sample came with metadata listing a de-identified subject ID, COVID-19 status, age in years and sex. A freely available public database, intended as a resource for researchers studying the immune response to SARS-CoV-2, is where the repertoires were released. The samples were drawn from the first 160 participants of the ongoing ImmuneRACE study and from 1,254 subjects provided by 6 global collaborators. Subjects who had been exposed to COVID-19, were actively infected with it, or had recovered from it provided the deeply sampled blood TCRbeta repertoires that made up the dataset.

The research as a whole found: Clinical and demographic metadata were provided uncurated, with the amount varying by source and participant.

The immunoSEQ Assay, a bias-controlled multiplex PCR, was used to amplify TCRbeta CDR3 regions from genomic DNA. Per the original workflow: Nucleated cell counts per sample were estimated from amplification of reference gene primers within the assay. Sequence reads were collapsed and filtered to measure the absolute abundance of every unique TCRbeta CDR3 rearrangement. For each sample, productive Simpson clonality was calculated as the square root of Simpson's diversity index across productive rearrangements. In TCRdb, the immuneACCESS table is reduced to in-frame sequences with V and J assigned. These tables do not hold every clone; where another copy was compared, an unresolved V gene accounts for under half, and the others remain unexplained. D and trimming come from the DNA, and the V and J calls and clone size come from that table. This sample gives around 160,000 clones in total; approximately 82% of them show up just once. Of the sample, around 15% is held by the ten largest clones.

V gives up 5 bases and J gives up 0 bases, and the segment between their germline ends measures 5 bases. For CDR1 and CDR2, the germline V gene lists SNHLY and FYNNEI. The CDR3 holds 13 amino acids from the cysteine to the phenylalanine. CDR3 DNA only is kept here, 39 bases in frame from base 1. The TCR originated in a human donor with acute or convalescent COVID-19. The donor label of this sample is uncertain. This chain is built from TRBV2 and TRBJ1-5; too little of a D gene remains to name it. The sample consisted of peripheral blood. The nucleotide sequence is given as TGTGCCAGCAGTACTTATAGCAATCAGCCCCAGCATTTT. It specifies CASSTYSNQPQHF.